The next 25 T cell receptor beta chains were all read from a single sample in a study of beta chain features in type 1 diabetes. TCRB transcripts that were expressed got sequenced, as all of the isolated RNA had been reverse transcribed. The data were produced by immunoSEQ multiplex PCR, yet TCRdb's version contains in-frame clones alone and is incomplete. The sample carries fewer than 250,000 clones, more than 9% recorded once. Input material: naive CD4+ T cells from blood. The receptors derive from a woman aged 18-29 years in good health.

The genes are TRBV28 and TRBJ2-1; possibly TRBD1 for D (5 bases). The germline V and J ends were trimmed by 2 bases and 3 bases, with 8 bases remaining between them. The CDR3 spans 14 residues. CDR1 is MDHEN and CDR2 is SYDVKM in the germline V gene. The CDR3 nucleotides are TGTGCCAGCAGTTTAAGGGGAAACTACAATGAGCAGTTCTTC. Residues: CASSLRGNYNEQFF.

V and J are TRBV4-2 and TRBJ2-1; TRBD2 agrees at 10 bases. The length of the CDR3 is 16 residues. Germline CDR1 and CDR2: LGHNA and YNFKEQ. With V trimmed by 0 bases and J by 6 bases, 5 bases remained unmatched. In DNA, the CDR3 is TGTGCCAGCAGCCAAGAAGGCCTAGCGGGAGTCAATGAGCAGTTCTTC. Translation gives CASSQEGLAGVNEQFF.

This clone was counted only a few times. The gene calls are TRBV19 and TRBJ2-7; possibly TRBD2 for D (6 bases). CDR1 is LNHDA and CDR2 is SQIVND in the germline V gene (reference sequence). V lost 4 bases and J lost 5, with 21 bases in between. The CDR3 is 16 residues long. The CDR3 DNA reads TGTGCCAGTAGTACCTCAAACGTGGAGGGGCCACACGAGCAGTACTTC. Protein: CASSTSNVEGPHEQYF.

This sequence joins TRBV27 and TRBJ2-5, with TRBD2 matching over 7 bases. Germline loops: CDR1 MNHEY, CDR2 SMNVEV (reference sequence). Losses at the gene ends were 5 bases for V and 6 bases for J; bases not matched to a gene: 6. The CDR3 contains 13 residues. CDR3 in amino acids: CASSPRDYKTQYF. The CDR3 coding sequence is TGTGCCAGCAGTCCCCGGGACTACAAGACCCAGTACTTC.

Only one count was recorded for this clone. The chain carries TRBV9 and TRBJ2-2; 11 bases are a match to TRBD2. Germline V lookup: CDR1 SGDLS, CDR2 YYNGEE. This CDR3 has 17 amino acids. V lost 5 bases to trimming and J lost 4 bases; unmatched junction nucleotides: 10. As DNA, the CDR3 is TGTGCCAGCAGACCCCTAGCGGGAGGTACACCCACCGGGGAGCTGTTTTTT. Translated: CASRPLAGGTPTGELFF.

This clone was counted many times. This sequence joins TRBV5-4 and TRBJ2-7; 7 positions agree with TRBD1. With V trimmed by 4 bases and J by 2 bases, 3 bases remained unmatched. Germline V lookup: CDR1 SGHNT, CDR2 YYREEE (reference sequence). The CDR3 has 13 residues. Here the CDR3 DNA reads TGTGCCAGCAGCGTGGACAGGACCTACGAGCAGTACTTC. Protein sequence: CASSVDRTYEQYF.

The rearrangement joins TRBV14 to TRBJ2-1; 7 bases map to TRBD2. Germline V CDR1 and CDR2: SGHDN, FVKESK. The V and J ends lost 0 bases and 6 bases, in that order; junction bases with no gene match: 8. The length of the CDR3 is 16 residues. CDR3 coding DNA: TGTGCCAGCAGCCAAGATGGGGGGGTAACCTTCAATGAGCAGTTCTTC. Protein: CASSQDGGVTFNEQFF.

This clone was recorded a few times. CDR3 coding DNA: TGTGCTAGTGGTTTGAGGACAGGGGGCAATGAGCAGTTCTTC. Amino acids: CASGLRTGGNEQFF. The V call is TRBV12-5, the J call TRBJ2-1; the match to TRBD1 covers 10 bases. Trimming removed 2 bases from V and 6 bases from J; junction bases left unmatched: 1. This CDR3 comprises 14 residues. Germline V gene data show CDR1 as LGHNT and CDR2 as FRNRAP.

This clone was counted a few times. V is TRBV4-1 and J is TRBJ2-6, with 7 bases that match TRBD2. This CDR3 has 18 amino acids. Germline-derived CDR1 and CDR2 are MGHRA and YSYEKL. With 3 bases clipped from V and 0 bases from J, the junction kept 8 bases outside the gene matches. CDR3 region: CASSQSPSGNSGANVLTF. For the CDR3, the DNA is TGCGCCAGCAGCCAGTCGCCTAGCGGAAACTCTGGGGCCAACGTCCTGACTTTC.

V usage is TRBV7-2 and J usage is TRBJ1-2; perhaps TRBD1 as D (5 bases). This CDR3 region has 15 residues. V lost 1 base and J 2 bases, leaving 11 bases between the germline ends. Looked up from germline, CDR1 is SGHTA and CDR2 is FQGNSA. Here the CDR3 reads CASSLGGTSNYGYTF. Here the CDR3 DNA reads TGTGCCAGCAGCTTAGGCGGGACTTCCAACTATGGCTACACCTTC.

V is TRBV7-9 and J is TRBJ1-2; 7 bases map to TRBD1. Germline values: CDR1 SEHNR, CDR2 FQNEAQ (reference sequence). There are 14 residues in the CDR3. V gave up 4 bases and J gave up 5 bases; unmatched junction bases: 7. CDR3 sequence reads: CASSSAGTDYGYTF. DNA of the CDR3: TGTGCCAGCAGCTCCGCCGGGACAGATTATGGCTACACCTTC.

V and J are TRBV20-1 and TRBJ2-7; a weak D match, TRBD1 (6 bases). This CDR3 is built from 11 residues. Between the trimmed V and J ends, which lost 4 bases and 6 bases, there was a span of 10 bases. Germline CDR1 DFQATT, CDR2 SNEGSKA (reference sequence). The CDR3 is CSATRGPEQYF. CDR3 bases: TGCAGTGCTACCAGGGGTCCCGAGCAGTACTTC.

This clone was picked up a small number of times. CDR3 bases: TGTGCCTGGAGTGTAGAGGCCTCCTACGAGCAGTACTTC. Amino acid sequence: CAWSVEASYEQYF. This sequence joins TRBV30 and TRBJ2-7; no reliable D call. The CDR3 loop spans 13 amino acids. Germline V CDR1 and CDR2: GTSNPN, SVGIG (reference sequence). Trimming took off 0 bases at V and 0 bases at J, with 6 bases between the two ends. The full variable domain, with the rest looked up from reference TRBV30 and TRBJ2-7, is SQTIHQWPATLVQPVGSPLSLECTVEGTSNPNLYWYRQAAGRGLQLLFYSVGIGQISSEVPQNLSASRPQDRQFILSSKKLLLSDSGFYLCAWSVEASYEQYFGPGTRLTVT.

The chain employs TRBV30 and TRBJ1-3; D gene unclear. Germline V gives CDR1 GTSNPN, CDR2 SVGIG (reference sequence). V was pared by 0 bases and J by 1 base, with 7 bases between. The CDR3 is 14 residues long. The CDR3 is CAWSVTESGNTIYF. CDR3 nucleotide sequence: TGTGCCTGGAGTGTAACTGAGTCTGGAAACACCATATATTTT. Full variable domain (rest looked up from reference TRBV30 and TRBJ1-3): SQTIHQWPATLVQPVGSPLSLECTVEGTSNPNLYWYRQAAGRGLQLLFYSVGIGQISSEVPQNLSASRPQDRQFILSSKKLLLSDSGFYLCAWSVTESGNTIYFGEGSWLTVV.

The chain recombines TRBV5-6 with TRBJ2-2; TRBD2 agrees at 9 bases. The J segment lost 3 bases and the V segment lost 3 bases, leaving 6 bases of the junction unmatched. Germline V gene data show CDR1 as SGHDT and CDR2 as YYEEEE. This CDR3 is built from 16 residues. The CDR3 spells CASSYLAGRYTGELFF. The CDR3 DNA reads as TGTGCCAGCAGCTATCTAGCGGGGAGGTACACCGGGGAGCTGTTTTTT.

This clone has a handful of counts. The V gene is TRBV29-1, the J gene TRBJ2-7, with D unclear. Trimming stripped 4 bases from V and 1 base from J, with 11 bases between. The CDR3 has 13 amino acids. Germline V gene lookup returns CDR1 SQVTM and CDR2 ANQGSEA. CDR3 region: CSVVSRASYEQYF. DNA of the CDR3: TGCAGCGTTGTATCCAGAGCGTCCTACGAGCAGTACTTC.

This clone showed up just a few times. The chain joins TRBV27 to TRBJ2-3, with 16 bases aligning to TRBD2. Per the germline V gene, CDR1 is MNHEY and CDR2 is SMNVEV (reference sequence). V trimming: 6 bases; J trimming: 6 bases; junction bases outside the gene matches: 9. The CDR3 runs 17 residues. The CDR3 DNA reads as TGTGCCAGCAGCCTCCGGGGGACTAGCGGGAGGGGGGATACGCAGTATTTT. Residues: CASSLRGTSGRGDTQYF.

There are a few counts of this clone. The V gene is TRBV29-1, the J gene TRBJ2-1; a possible D gene is TRBD2 (6 bases). This CDR3 spans 14 amino acids. Germline lookup yields CDR1 SQVTM and CDR2 ANQGSEA. Trimming cost V 7 bases and J 3 bases, with 16 bases left between them. The CDR3 nucleotides are TGCAGCGCTGTGACTAGAGGGAGCTACAATGAGCAGTTCTTC. This gives the protein CSAVTRGSYNEQFF.

This clone was seen only a few times. This rearrangement joins TRBV29-1 to TRBJ1-1, with D unclear. The V gene lost 6 bases and the J gene lost 0 bases, with 8 bases spanning the gap. The CDR3 sequence is 12 residues long. CDR1 SQVTM and CDR2 ANQGSEA come from the germline V gene. This CDR3 reads CSVLEMNTEAFF. The CDR3 coding sequence is TGCAGCGTACTAGAAATGAACACTGAAGCTTTCTTT.

The gene calls are TRBV19 and TRBJ2-7; 10 bases agree with TRBD2. The germline V gene encodes CDR1 LNHDA and CDR2 SQIVND (reference sequence). Trimming at V came to 7 bases and at J to 0 bases, leaving 15 bases not matched to a gene. There are 18 residues in the CDR3. DNA for the CDR3: TGTGCCAGTAAGGCGGCGGGGCATAGCGGGAGGAGCTCCTACGAGCAGTACTTC. Translation gives CASKAAGHSGRSSYEQYF.

There are a few counts of this clone. The rearrangement uses TRBV4-2 and TRBJ2-1, with D possibly TRBD2 on 5 matching bases. The CDR3 runs to 15 residues. The V gene lost 4 bases and the J gene lost 5 bases, with 15 bases spanning the gap. Germline CDR1 is LGHNA and CDR2 is YNFKEQ. CDR3 region: CASSLDSFVNNEQFF. The CDR3 nucleotides read TGTGCCAGCAGCCTGGACTCGTTCGTTAACAATGAGCAGTTCTTC.

The V call is TRBV5-4, the J call TRBJ2-2; D not resolved. The V end was cut by 0 bases, the J end by 3 bases, with 9 bases between. Germline loops: CDR1 SGHNT, CDR2 YYREEE (reference sequence). The CDR3 totals 15 residues. CDR3 coding DNA: TGTGCCAGCAGCTTGGACGGCAGCGACACCGGGGAGCTGTTTTTT. It is translated as CASSLDGSDTGELFF.

The chain is built from TRBV7-9 and TRBJ2-2, with D perhaps matching TRBD2 (5 bases). CDR1 and CDR2 from the germline V gene are SEHNR and FQNEAQ (reference sequence). The length of the CDR3 is 15 residues. The V gene lost 5 bases and the J gene lost 0 bases, with 10 bases spanning the gap. Here the CDR3 reads CASSVLGSNTGELFF. The CDR3 DNA sequence: TGTGCCAGCAGCGTACTAGGCTCGAACACCGGGGAGCTGTTTTTT.

This clone was found a few times. J is TRBJ2-5 and V is TRBV30; 7 nucleotides match TRBD2. The CDR3 length is 15 residues. Trimming took 3 bases from V and 4 from J; bases not matched to a gene: 11. Germline lookup yields CDR1 GTSNPN and CDR2 SVGIG (reference sequence). CDR3 DNA: TGTGCCTGGAGGGGGTACTGGGGCGGGGGAGAGACCCAGTACTTC. Its protein is CAWRGYWGGGETQYF.

The CDR3 spells CASSRDRDEYGYTF. Here the CDR3 DNA reads TGTGCCAGCAGCCGGGACAGAGATGAGTATGGCTACACCTTC. J is TRBJ1-2 and V is TRBV4-2, with 7 bases identical to TRBD1. The length of the CDR3 is 14 residues. The V gene's germline CDR1 is LGHNA and CDR2 YNFKEQ. The junction had 7 bases not matched to a gene; V was cut back by 4 bases and J by 5 bases.